Presented here are 29 T cell receptor beta chains from one specimen sequenced in a study of blood T cell repertoires in COVID-19. Method: immunoSEQ multiplex PCR; TCRdb's copy keeps in-frame clones and lacks some. The table shows about 250,000 clones, with 65% to 85% occurring only once. Sequencing was carried out using peripheral blood. These receptors came from a woman aged 35 to 49 who had recovered from COVID-19.

This clone appeared a single time. V usage is TRBV7-9 and J usage is TRBJ1-1, with D possibly TRBD1 on 6 matching bases. The CDR3 is made up of 15 amino acids. V was trimmed by 3 bases and J by 6 bases, leaving 17 bases between them. Germline V gene data show CDR1 as SEHNR and CDR2 as FQNEAQ (reference sequence). CDR3 residues: CASSFLPKQGPEAFF. CDR3 bases: TGTGCCAGCAGCTTCCTCCCCAAACAGGGCCCTGAAGCTTTCTTT.

The chain recombines TRBV28 with TRBJ2-7, with TRBD1 matching 9 bases. The CDR3 totals 13 residues. Looked up from germline, CDR1 is MDHEN and CDR2 is SYDVKM. V was pared by 10 bases and J by 3 bases, with 7 bases of the junction left unmatched. CDR3 region: CATQPGQGYEQYF. The CDR3 region has the DNA TGTGCCACTCAACCGGGACAGGGCTACGAGCAGTACTTC.

A single count supports this clone. The chain employs TRBV5-1 and TRBJ1-3; D gene unclear. The CDR3 runs 14 residues. V was clipped by 0 bases and J by 3 bases, with 7 bases between them. CDR1 and CDR2 (germline): SGHRS, YFSETQ. The CDR3 sequence is CASSLDGDGNTIYF. The DNA of the CDR3 is TGCGCCAGCAGCTTGGACGGGGATGGAAACACCATATATTTT.

The chain has TRBV28 and TRBJ1-2, with a possible D match to TRBD1 (6 bases). CDR3 length: 14 residues. Germline V lookup: CDR1 MDHEN, CDR2 SYDVKM. Trimming shortened V by 2 bases and J by 8 bases, and 15 bases separated the two germline ends. The CDR3 nucleotides read TGTGCCAGCAGTTTAGGGACAAGGGACGGCGGCTACACCTTC. Translated: CASSLGTRDGGYTF.

Of note for this clone: The same CDR3 also results from other DNA sequences found in this sample. This rearrangement joins TRBV27 to TRBJ1-6; TRBD1 might be the D (6 bases). This CDR3 comprises 14 residues. The V end lost 4 bases, the J end lost 4 bases, and 8 bases lay between the germline ends. Germline V gene data show CDR1 as MNHEY and CDR2 as SMNVEV (reference sequence). The CDR3 sequence is CASSSRGYNSPLHF. For the CDR3, the DNA is TGTGCCAGCAGTTCCAGGGGTTATAATTCACCCCTCCACTTT.

Remarks on this clone: Compared with germline, one end of the junction differs, possibly owing to a read error. The chain has TRBV2 and TRBJ2-7; 8 nucleotides agree with TRBD1. The germline CDR1 and CDR2 sequences are SNHLY and FYNNEI. There are 14 residues in the CDR3. The CDR3 nucleotides read TGTGCCAGCAGTGCGACTGAGGGAATTACAGGGGGTCGGTTC. As protein: CASSATEGITGGRF.

The chain employs TRBV27 and TRBJ2-1; D possibly corresponds to TRBD2 (5 bases). This CDR3 has 16 amino acids. Trimming shortened V by 4 bases and J by 9 bases, and 22 bases separated the two germline ends. CDR1 is MNHEY and CDR2 is SMNVEV in the germline V gene (reference sequence). CDR3 loop: CASSSPLVRAGGEQFF. For the CDR3, the DNA is TGTGCCAGCAGTTCGCCATTGGTGCGGGCAGGTGGTGAGCAGTTCTTC.

This clone came up once. The chain combines TRBV6-1 with TRBJ1-6; unclear D gene. The V end lost 1 base, the J end lost 12 bases, and 22 bases lay between the germline ends. CDR3 length: 17 residues. CDR1 MNHNS and CDR2 SASEGT come from the germline V gene. CDR3 protein: CASSEGVAGRDWRPLHF. The DNA of the CDR3 is TGTGCCAGCAGTGAAGGGGTAGCGGGTCGGGATTGGAGACCCCTCCACTTT.

This clone was counted a single time. In DNA, the CDR3 is TGTGCCAGCAGTGAACAGGGGTACATTCGGAATGAGCAGTTCTTC. Residues: CASSEQGYIRNEQFF. This chain joins TRBV6-1 and TRBJ2-1; TRBD1 might be the D (6 bases). Trimming left V 2 bases short and J 7 bases short, with 15 bases between. The CDR3 loop spans 15 amino acids. From germline, CDR1 is MNHNS and CDR2 SASEGT.

Here the CDR3 DNA reads TGTGCCAGCAGCCAACAGACAGGGGGCACCCAGCATTTT. Protein: CASSQQTGGTQHF. The gene calls are TRBV3-1 (or the pseudogene TRBV3-2) and TRBJ1-5, with 10 bases aligning to TRBD1. This CDR3 region has 13 residues. Per the germline V gene, CDR1 is LGHDT and CDR2 is YNNKEL (reference sequence). The V and J ends lost 2 bases and 11 bases, in that order; junction bases with no gene match: 3.

This clone was seen a single time. V usage is TRBV6-5 and J usage is TRBJ2-5; D is undetermined. Germline CDR1 and CDR2: MNHEY and SVGAGI. Trimming stripped 10 bases from V and 1 base from J, with 10 bases between. The length of the CDR3 is 12 residues. CDR3 amino acids: CATSSPQETQYF. For the CDR3, the DNA is TGTGCCACCTCGTCCCCCCAAGAGACCCAGTACTTC.

V and J are TRBV5-1 and TRBJ1-6, with D unclear. The CDR3 length is 15 residues. V dropped 5 bases and J dropped 7 bases, with 16 bases sitting between them. Germline assignment: CDR1 SGHRS and CDR2 YFSETQ. CDR3 residues: CASRVSRIGNSPLHF. For the CDR3, the DNA is TGCGCCAGCAGGGTATCACGAATCGGGAATTCACCCCTCCACTTT. The full variable domain, completed using reference TRBV5-1 and TRBJ1-6, is KAGVTQTPRYLIKTRGQQVTLSCSPISGHRSVSWYQQTPGQGLQFLFEYFSETQRNKGNFPGRFSGRQFSNSRSEMNVSTLELGDSALYLCASRVSRIGNSPLHFGNGTRLTVT.

The chain recombines TRBV18 with TRBJ1-4; D is ambiguous. V lost 1 base to trimming and J lost 4 bases, with 19 bases between them. Per germline, CDR1 KGHSH and CDR2 LQKENI. This CDR3 spans 18 amino acids. The CDR3 DNA reads TGTGCCAGCTCACCACTAACCTATTCGGGGAGGGATAATGAAAAACTGTTTTTT. Protein product: CASSPLTYSGRDNEKLFF.

Of note for this clone: Other DNA sequences in the same sample also yield this CDR3. The chain has TRBV29-1 and TRBJ2-5; no firm D call. Germline V lookup: CDR1 SQVTM, CDR2 ANQGSEA. The CDR3 covers 10 residues. V was trimmed by 3 bases and J by 5 bases, leaving 4 bases between them. In DNA, the CDR3 is TGCAGCGTTGACGAGGAGACCCAGTACTTC. This gives the protein CSVDEETQYF.

This sequence joins TRBV13 and TRBJ2-7; tentative D call: TRBD2 (5 bases). Germline CDR1 is PRHDT and CDR2 is FYEKMQ (reference sequence). V lost 5 bases, J lost 2 bases, and 10 bases lay in between. This CDR3 has 13 residues. CDR3 sequence (DNA): TGTGCCAGCAGCCCCCCGGGAACCTACGAGCAGTACTTC. Residues: CASSPPGTYEQYF.

This chain uses TRBV25-1 with TRBJ1-2; 9 nucleotides line up with TRBD1. The germline V gene has CDR1 MGHDK and CDR2 SYGVNS. The CDR3 contains 12 residues. V trimming: 6 bases; J trimming: 7 bases; junction bases outside the gene matches: 3. The CDR3 DNA is TGTGCCAGCAGGGACAGGGGAATTGGCTACACCTTC. It yields the protein CASRDRGIGYTF.

This rearrangement joins TRBV28 to TRBJ2-7, with 7 bases identical to TRBD1. Germline V CDR1 and CDR2: MDHEN, SYDVKM. V was pared by 2 bases and J by 2 bases, with 9 bases of the junction left unmatched. The CDR3 is made up of 16 amino acids. CDR3: CASSLRGTAYTYEQYF. CDR3 sequence (DNA): TGTGCCAGCAGTTTAAGAGGGACAGCCTATACCTACGAGCAGTACTTC.

This chain joins TRBV5-1 and TRBJ2-7, with TRBD1 identical over 10 bases. The CDR3 sequence is 15 residues long. Losses at the gene ends were 5 bases for V and 1 base for J; bases not matched to a gene: 6. Germline V CDR1 and CDR2: SGHRS, YFSETQ. CDR3 bases: TGCGCCAGCAGTTCCGGGACAGGGGATTCCTACGAGCAGTACTTC. Translated, it gives CASSSGTGDSYEQYF. Combining the CDR3 with reference TRBV5-1 and TRBJ2-7 gives the whole variable domain KAGVTQTPRYLIKTRGQQVTLSCSPISGHRSVSWYQQTPGQGLQFLFEYFSETQRNKGNFPGRFSGRQFSNSRSEMNVSTLELGDSALYLCASSSGTGDSYEQYFGPGTRLTVT.

This clone occurred a few times. The chain uses TRBV5-4 and TRBJ2-1, with 13 bases aligning to TRBD2. The CDR3 runs 17 residues. The V gene end was trimmed by 4 bases and the J gene end by 2 bases; junction bases not matched to a gene: 6. Germline CDR1 is SGHNT and CDR2 is YYREEE (reference sequence). The CDR3 spells CASSRGTSGAAYNEQFF. As DNA, the CDR3 is TGTGCCAGCAGCCGCGGGACTAGCGGGGCCGCCTACAATGAGCAGTTCTTC.

This clone was picked up one time. The gene calls are TRBV5-1 and TRBJ1-4; 8 positions agree with TRBD1. Germline V gene lookup returns CDR1 SGHRS and CDR2 YFSETQ. The CDR3 spans 15 residues. Trimming took 2 bases from V and 5 from J; bases not matched to a gene: 5. CDR3 protein: CASSLYRGVNEKLFF. The CDR3 nucleotides read TGCGCCAGCAGCTTATACAGGGGGGTAAATGAAAAACTGTTTTTT.

This rearrangement joins TRBV7-3 to TRBJ1-2; the D is unclear. This CDR3 is 13 amino acids long. Germline CDR1 reads SGHTA; CDR2 reads FQGTGA. V dropped 1 base and J dropped 6 bases, with 9 bases sitting between them. The CDR3 loop is CASSLSSGNGYTF. CDR3 nucleotides: TGTGCCAGCAGCTTAAGTTCAGGAAATGGCTACACCTTC.

As to this clone: An end of the junction differs from the germline gene, which may be a read error. The genes are TRBV6-1 and TRBJ2-7; 10 nucleotides match TRBD1. The CDR3 is 16 residues long. CDR1 and CDR2 from the germline V gene are MNHNS and SASEGT. The CDR3 here is CASSQATGTGVYEQYF. CDR3 coding DNA: TGTGCCAGCAGTCAAGCAACCGGGACAGGGGTCTACGAGCAGTACTTC.

This sequence joins TRBV25-1 and TRBJ1-1; 10 bases agree with TRBD1. With V trimmed by 6 bases and J by 5 bases, 3 bases remained unmatched. CDR1 and CDR2 (germline): MGHDK, SYGVNS. This CDR3 has 13 residues. CDR3 protein: CASRTGGWTEAFF. The CDR3 region has the DNA TGTGCCAGCAGGACAGGGGGCTGGACTGAAGCTTTCTTT.

This clone appeared once. CDR3 protein: CASSVISVTDTQYF. The CDR3 nucleotides are TGTGCCAGCAGCGTAATCAGCGTCACAGATACGCAGTATTTT. The rearrangement uses TRBV9 and TRBJ2-3; D is uncertain. The V and J ends lost 1 base and 2 bases respectively, with 8 bases between them. CDR1 SGDLS and CDR2 YYNGEE come from the germline V gene. This CDR3 contains 14 residues.

The CDR3 nucleotides are TGTGCCATCAGTTACAGGGAGTATGAGCAGTTCTTC. This gives the protein CAISYREYEQFF. The chain combines TRBV10-3 with TRBJ2-1, with D maybe TRBD1 (6 bases). Germline V gives CDR1 ENHRY, CDR2 SYGVKD. The CDR3 consists of 12 residues. V lost 5 bases to trimming and J lost 8 bases, with 10 bases between them.

The chain recombines TRBV11-2 with TRBJ1-2; D may be TRBD1 (6 bases). The CDR3 is 14 residues long. Trimming cost V 1 base and J 4 bases, with 10 bases left between them. Germline CDR1 SGHAT, CDR2 FQNNGV. In DNA form, the CDR3 reads TGTGCCAGCAGCTTAGGGGGGCCGGTCTATGGCTACACCTTC. It yields the protein CASSLGGPVYGYTF.

This clone was detected once. Here the CDR3 reads CASSELDRGFDGYTF. The CDR3 DNA is TGTGCCAGCAGTGAATTGGACAGGGGGTTTGATGGCTACACCTTC. The chain recombines TRBV6-1 with TRBJ1-2; 10 bases match TRBD1. The V segment lost 2 bases and the J segment 6 bases; nucleotides outside the gene matches: 6. The CDR3 is 15 amino acids. From germline, CDR1 is MNHNS and CDR2 SASEGT.

This clone showed up just a few times. The chain has TRBV28 and TRBJ1-1; D remains unclear. The V end was cut by 2 bases, the J end by 5 bases, with 21 bases between. The CDR3 is 17 residues long. The germline V gene encodes CDR1 MDHEN and CDR2 SYDVKM. This CDR3 is CASSLTAHSVGGTEAFF. DNA for the CDR3: TGTGCCAGCAGTTTAACAGCTCACTCAGTTGGAGGGACTGAAGCTTTCTTT.

The DNA for the CDR3 is TGTGCCAGCAGCTCATCCGCCGGGACAGAGATAGCCAAAAACATTCAGTACTTC. The encoded protein is CASSSSAGTEIAKNIQYF. V usage is TRBV5-4 and J usage is TRBJ2-4; 7 bases fit TRBD1. The CDR3 is 18 residues long. With V trimmed by 3 bases and J by 0 bases, 12 bases remained unmatched. Per germline, CDR1 SGHNT and CDR2 YYREEE (reference sequence).